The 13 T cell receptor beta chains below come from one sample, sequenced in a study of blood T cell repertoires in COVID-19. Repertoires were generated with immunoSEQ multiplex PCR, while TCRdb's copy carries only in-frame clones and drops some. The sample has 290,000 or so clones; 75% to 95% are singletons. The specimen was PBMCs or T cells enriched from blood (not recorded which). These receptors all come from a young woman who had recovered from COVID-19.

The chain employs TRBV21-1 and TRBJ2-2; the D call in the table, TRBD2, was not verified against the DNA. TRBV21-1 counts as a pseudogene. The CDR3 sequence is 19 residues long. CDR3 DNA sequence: TGTGCCAGCAGCAATAACATGGGACTAGCGGGTACGAACACCGGGGAGCTGTTTTTT. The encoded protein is CASSNNMGLAGTNTGELFF.

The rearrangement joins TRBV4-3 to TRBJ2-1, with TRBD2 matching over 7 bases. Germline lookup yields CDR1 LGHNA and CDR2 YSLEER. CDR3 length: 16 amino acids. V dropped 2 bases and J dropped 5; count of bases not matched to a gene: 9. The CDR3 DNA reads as TGCGCCAGCAGCCAAATAGCGGGCGGGCGCAACAATGAGCAGTTCTTC. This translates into CASSQIAGGRNNEQFF.

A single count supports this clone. CDR3 DNA sequence: TGTGCCAGCGGAGCGGTTACCGGGGAGCTGTTTTTT. Protein product: CASGAVTGELFF. J is TRBJ2-2 and V is TRBV6-5; possibly TRBD2 for D (5 bases). CDR3 size: 12 residues. Trimming cost V 8 bases and J 5 bases, with 9 bases left between them. The germline gives CDR1 MNHEY, CDR2 SVGAGI.

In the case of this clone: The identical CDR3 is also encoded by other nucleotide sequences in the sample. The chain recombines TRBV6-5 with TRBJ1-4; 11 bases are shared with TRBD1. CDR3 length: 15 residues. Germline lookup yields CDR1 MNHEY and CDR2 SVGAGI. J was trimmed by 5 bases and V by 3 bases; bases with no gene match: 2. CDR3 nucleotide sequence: TGTGCCAGCAGTTATGGGGACAGGGGGAATGAAAAACTGTTTTTT. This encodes CASSYGDRGNEKLFF.

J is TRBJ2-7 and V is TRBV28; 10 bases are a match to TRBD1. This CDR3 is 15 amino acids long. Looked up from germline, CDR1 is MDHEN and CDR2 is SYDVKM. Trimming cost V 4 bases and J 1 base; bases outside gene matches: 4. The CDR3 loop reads CASSWGTGASYEQYF. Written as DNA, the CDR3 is TGTGCCAGCAGTTGGGGGACAGGGGCGTCCTACGAGCAGTACTTC.

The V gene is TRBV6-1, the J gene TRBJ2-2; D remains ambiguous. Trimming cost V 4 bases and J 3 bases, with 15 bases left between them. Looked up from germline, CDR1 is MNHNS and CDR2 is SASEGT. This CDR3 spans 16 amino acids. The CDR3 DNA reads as TGTGCCAGCAGTGTGGGCCCCTACGGCGACACCGGGGAGCTGTTTTTT. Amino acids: CASSVGPYGDTGELFF.

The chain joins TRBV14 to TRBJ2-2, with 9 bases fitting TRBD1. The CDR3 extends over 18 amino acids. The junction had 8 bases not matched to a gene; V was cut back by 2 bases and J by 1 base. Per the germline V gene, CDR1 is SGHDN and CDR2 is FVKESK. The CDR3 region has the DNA TGTGCCAGCAGCCAATTCACAGGGGGCCAAAGGAACACCGGGGAGCTGTTTTTT. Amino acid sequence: CASSQFTGGQRNTGELFF.

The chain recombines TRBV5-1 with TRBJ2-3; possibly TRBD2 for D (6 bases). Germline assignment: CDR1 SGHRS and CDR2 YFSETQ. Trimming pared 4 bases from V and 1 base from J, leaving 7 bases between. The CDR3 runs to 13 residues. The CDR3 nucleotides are TGCGCCAGCAGCAGGAGGGGCACAGATACGCAGTATTTT. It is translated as CASSRRGTDTQYF.

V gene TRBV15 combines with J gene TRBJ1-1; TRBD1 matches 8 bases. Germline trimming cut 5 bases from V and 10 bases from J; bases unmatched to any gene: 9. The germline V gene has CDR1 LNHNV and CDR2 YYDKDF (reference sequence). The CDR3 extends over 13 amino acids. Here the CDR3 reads CATSRETGAVAFF. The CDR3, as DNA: TGTGCCACCAGCCGTGAGACAGGGGCTGTAGCTTTCTTT.

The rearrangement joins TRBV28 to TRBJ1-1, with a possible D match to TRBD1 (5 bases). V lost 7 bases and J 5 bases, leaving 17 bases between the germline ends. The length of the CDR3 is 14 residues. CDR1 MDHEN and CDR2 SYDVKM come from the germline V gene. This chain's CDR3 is CASIRGVDGTEAFF. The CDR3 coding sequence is TGTGCCAGCATCCGGGGGGTTGATGGTACTGAAGCTTTCTTT.

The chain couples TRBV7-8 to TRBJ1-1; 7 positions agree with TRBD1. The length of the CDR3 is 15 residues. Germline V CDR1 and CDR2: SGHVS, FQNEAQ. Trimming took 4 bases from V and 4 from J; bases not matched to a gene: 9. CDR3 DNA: TGTGCCAGCAGCTCAGACAGGGCCCGAGGCACTGAAGCTTTCTTT. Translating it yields CASSSDRARGTEAFF.

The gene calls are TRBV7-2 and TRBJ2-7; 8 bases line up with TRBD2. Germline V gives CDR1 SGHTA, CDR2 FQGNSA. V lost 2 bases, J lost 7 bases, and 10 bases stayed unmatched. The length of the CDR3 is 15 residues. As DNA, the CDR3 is TGTGCCAGCAGCTTAACGAGCGGGAGCGGATGGGAGCAGTACTTC. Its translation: CASSLTSGSGWEQYF.

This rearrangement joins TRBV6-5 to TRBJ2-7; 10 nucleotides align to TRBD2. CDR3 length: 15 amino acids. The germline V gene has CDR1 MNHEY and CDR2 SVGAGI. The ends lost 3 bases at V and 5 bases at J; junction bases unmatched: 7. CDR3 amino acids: CASSYKREGGHEQYF. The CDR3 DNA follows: TGTGCCAGCAGTTATAAGCGGGAGGGAGGCCACGAGCAGTACTTC.